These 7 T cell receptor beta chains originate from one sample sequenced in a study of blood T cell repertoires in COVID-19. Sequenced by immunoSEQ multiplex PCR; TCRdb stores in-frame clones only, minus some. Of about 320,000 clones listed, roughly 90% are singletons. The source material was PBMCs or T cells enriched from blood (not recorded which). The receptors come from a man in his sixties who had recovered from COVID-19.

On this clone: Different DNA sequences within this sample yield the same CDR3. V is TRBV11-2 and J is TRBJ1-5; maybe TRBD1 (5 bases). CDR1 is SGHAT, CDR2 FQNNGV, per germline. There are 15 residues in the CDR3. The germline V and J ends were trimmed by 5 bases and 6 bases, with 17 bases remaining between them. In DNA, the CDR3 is TGTGCCAGCAGCCTCGCGGGGGGAGCGGGTCAGCCCCAGCATTTT. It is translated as CASSLAGGAGQPQHF.

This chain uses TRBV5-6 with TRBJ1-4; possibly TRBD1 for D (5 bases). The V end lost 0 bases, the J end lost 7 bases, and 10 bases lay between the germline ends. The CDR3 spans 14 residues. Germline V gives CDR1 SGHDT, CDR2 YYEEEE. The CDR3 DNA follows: TGTGCCAGCAGCTTGGCCGGAGGGGTTGAAAAACTGTTTTTT. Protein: CASSLAGGVEKLFF.

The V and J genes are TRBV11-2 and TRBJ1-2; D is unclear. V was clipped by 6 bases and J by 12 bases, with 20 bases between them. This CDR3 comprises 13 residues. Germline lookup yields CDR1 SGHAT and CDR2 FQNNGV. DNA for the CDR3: TGTGCCAGCAGAACGGCCGTGGGCCAGCCTCACACCTTC. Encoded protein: CASRTAVGQPHTF.

The CDR3 sequence is CASSYGPGNDEQYF. The CDR3, as DNA: TGTGCCAGCAGTTACGGGCCAGGGAATGACGAGCAGTACTTC. J is TRBJ2-7 and V is TRBV6-6; D is possibly TRBD1 (5 bases). This CDR3 contains 14 residues. Germline CDR1 MNHNY, CDR2 SVGAGI (reference sequence). Between the trimmed V and J ends, which lost 2 bases and 5 bases, there was a span of 13 bases.

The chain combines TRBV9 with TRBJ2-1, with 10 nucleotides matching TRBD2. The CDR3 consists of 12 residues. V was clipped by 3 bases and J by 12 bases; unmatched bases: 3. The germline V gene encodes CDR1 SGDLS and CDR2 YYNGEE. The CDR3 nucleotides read TGTGCCAGCAGCGCTAGCGGGAGAACGCAGTTCTTC. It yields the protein CASSASGRTQFF.

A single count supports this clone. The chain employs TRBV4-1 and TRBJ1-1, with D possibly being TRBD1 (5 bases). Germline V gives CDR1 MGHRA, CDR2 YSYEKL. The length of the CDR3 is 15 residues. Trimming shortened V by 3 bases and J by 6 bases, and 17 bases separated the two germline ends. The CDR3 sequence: CASSHGGTVSAEAFF. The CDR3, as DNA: TGCGCCAGCAGCCATGGCGGGACGGTGAGCGCTGAAGCTTTCTTT.

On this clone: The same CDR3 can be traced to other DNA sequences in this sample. The CDR3 nucleotides read TGTGCCAGCAGTTTTGGACAGGGAGGTGGCTACACCTTC. Translation gives CASSFGQGGGYTF. The gene calls are TRBV12-3 or TRBV12-4 and TRBJ1-2; 8 bases agree with TRBD1. The ends lost 3 bases at V and 7 bases at J; junction bases unmatched: 4. This CDR3 comprises 13 residues.